The 7 T cell receptor beta chains below all came from one sample that was sequenced in a study of blood T cell repertoires in COVID-19 (TCRdb year 2020). The library was produced with the immunoSEQ multiplex PCR assay. TCRdb re-hosts the immuneACCESS table, in-frame sequences only. Its copies lack some clones; in the studies checked, an unresolved V gene accounts for under half of them, and the cause for the rest is not known. The sample table lists a few hundred thousand clones, about 85% of them with a count of one. The ten largest clones capture just under 20% of the sample. The sample taken for sequencing was peripheral blood. The source is a man aged 30 to 45 with active or convalescent COVID-19.

The chain has TRBV16 and TRBJ2-7; TRBD2 might be the D (6 bases). V lost 2 bases and J lost 4, with 9 bases in between. Germline V lookup: CDR1 KGHSY, CDR2 FQNENV. The CDR3 is 13 amino acids. Here the CDR3 reads CASSQTGTYEQYF. As DNA, the CDR3 is TGTGCCAGCAGCCAAACGGGGACTTACGAGCAGTACTTC.

The gene calls are TRBV7-9 and TRBJ2-3; D not resolved. Trimming stripped 2 bases from V and 4 bases from J, with 7 bases between. Looked up from germline, CDR1 is SEHNR and CDR2 is FQNEAQ (reference sequence). The CDR3 runs 13 residues. The CDR3 protein is CASSLPLSDTQYF. Here the CDR3 DNA reads TGTGCCAGCAGCTTACCCCTTTCAGATACGCAGTATTTT.

The chain is built from TRBV25-1 and TRBJ1-1, with 7 bases aligning to TRBD1. V was pared by 7 bases and J by 10 bases, with 12 bases of the junction left unmatched. Germline V gene data show CDR1 as MGHDK and CDR2 as SYGVNS. This CDR3 region has 13 residues. The CDR3 sequence is CASTSDRGLGAFF. The DNA of the CDR3 is TGTGCCAGCACCTCAGATAGGGGGCTCGGAGCTTTCTTT.

This clone occurred once. DNA for the CDR3: TGTGCCAGCAGCTTTACGAACACCGGGGAGCTGTTTTTT. Residues: CASSFTNTGELFF. The chain recombines TRBV6-2 or TRBV6-3 with TRBJ2-2; D remains ambiguous. The germline V gene encodes CDR1 MNHEY and CDR2 SVGEGT. The CDR3 is 13 amino acids. Deletions cut 6 bases from V and 0 bases from J, with 5 bases between.

The CDR3, as DNA: TGTGCCAGCAGCCAGGTGAGCGGGAGAAGCTCCTACGAGCAGTACTTC. Protein: CASSQVSGRSSYEQYF. The V and J genes are TRBV4-2 and TRBJ2-7, with 8 bases lining up with TRBD2. J was trimmed by 0 bases and V by 3 bases; bases with no gene match: 7. The CDR3 has 16 residues. Germline lookup yields CDR1 LGHNA and CDR2 YNFKEQ.

This chain uses TRBV19 with TRBJ2-2; 9 bases fit TRBD1. V gave up 7 bases and J gave up 2 bases; unmatched junction bases: 2. The CDR3 has 14 residues. From germline, CDR1 is LNHDA and CDR2 SQIVND (reference sequence). The CDR3 protein is CASNRGLNTGELFF. The CDR3 nucleotides are TGTGCCAGTAACAGGGGGCTTAACACCGGGGAGCTGTTTTTT.

The V and J genes are TRBV28 and TRBJ1-5; a possible D gene is TRBD1 (6 bases). The germline V gene encodes CDR1 MDHEN and CDR2 SYDVKM. V dropped 3 bases and J dropped 7 bases, with 13 bases sitting between them. The CDR3 extends over 14 amino acids. CDR3 loop: CASSLEYRVQPQHF. The CDR3, as DNA: TGTGCCAGCAGTTTGGAGTACAGGGTGCAGCCCCAGCATTTT. The full variable domain, rest sourced from reference TRBV28 and TRBJ1-5, is DVKVTQSSRYLVKRTGEKVFLECVQDMDHENMFWYRQDPGLGLRLIYFSYDVKMKEKGDIPEGYSVSREKKERFSLILESASTNQTSMYLCASSLEYRVQPQHFGDGTRLSIL.